This T cell receptor beta chain was found in a study of post-analysis software for immune sequencing data. The study's findings and limits: Patients used roughly five TRBV segments, including TRBV5-6, TRBV5-1 and TRBV20-1, more often than controls.

Per the germline V gene, CDR1 is SGHVS and CDR2 is FNYEAQ. The CDR3 has 15 residues. V lost 1 base, J lost 2 bases, and 12 bases lay in between. With respect to this clonotype: Its matching antigen is unknown.

The authors incorporated unique molecular identifiers into the TCR beta cDNA libraries. Via MiXCR, TCRdb re-called the PCR reads, giving one row per CDR3 protein. This table has fewer than 700,000 distinct CDR3 sequences, 44% appearing once. V and J are TRBV7-6 and TRBJ2-7; no reliable D call. The sample taken for sequencing was blood. The sequence was collected from a girl aged 5-17 years with multiple sclerosis. Here the CDR3 reads CASSLDEGPPYEQYF. The CDR3 DNA follows: TGTGCCAGCAGCTTAGACGAAGGGCCTCCCTACGAGCAGTACTTC.